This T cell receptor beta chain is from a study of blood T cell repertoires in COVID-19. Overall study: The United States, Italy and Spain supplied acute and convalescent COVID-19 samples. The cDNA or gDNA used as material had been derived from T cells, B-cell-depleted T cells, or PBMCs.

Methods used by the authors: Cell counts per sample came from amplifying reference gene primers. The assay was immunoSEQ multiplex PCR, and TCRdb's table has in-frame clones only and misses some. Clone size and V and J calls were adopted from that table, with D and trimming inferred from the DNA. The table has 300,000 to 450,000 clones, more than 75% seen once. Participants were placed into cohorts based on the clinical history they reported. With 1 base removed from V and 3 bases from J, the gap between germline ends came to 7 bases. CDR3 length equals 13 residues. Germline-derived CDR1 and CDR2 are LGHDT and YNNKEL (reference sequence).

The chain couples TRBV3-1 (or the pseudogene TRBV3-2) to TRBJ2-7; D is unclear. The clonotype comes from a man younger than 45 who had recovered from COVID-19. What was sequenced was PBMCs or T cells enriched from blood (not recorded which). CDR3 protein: CASSQAHSYEQYF. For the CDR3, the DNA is TGTGCCAGCAGCCAAGCCCACAGCTACGAGCAGTACTTC.